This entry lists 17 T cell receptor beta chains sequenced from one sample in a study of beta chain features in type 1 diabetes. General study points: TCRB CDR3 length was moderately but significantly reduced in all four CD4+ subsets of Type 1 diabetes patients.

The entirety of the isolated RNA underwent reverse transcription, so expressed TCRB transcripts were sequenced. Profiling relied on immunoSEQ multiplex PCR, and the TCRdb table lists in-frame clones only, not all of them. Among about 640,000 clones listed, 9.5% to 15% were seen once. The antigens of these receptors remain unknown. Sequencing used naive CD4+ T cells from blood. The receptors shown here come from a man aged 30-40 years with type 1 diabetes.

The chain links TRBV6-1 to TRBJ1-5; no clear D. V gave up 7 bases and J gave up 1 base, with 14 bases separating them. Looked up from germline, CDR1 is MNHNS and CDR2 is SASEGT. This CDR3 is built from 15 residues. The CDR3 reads CASKMWGRSNQPQHF. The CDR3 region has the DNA TGTGCCAGCAAGATGTGGGGTAGGAGCAATCAGCCCCAGCATTTT.

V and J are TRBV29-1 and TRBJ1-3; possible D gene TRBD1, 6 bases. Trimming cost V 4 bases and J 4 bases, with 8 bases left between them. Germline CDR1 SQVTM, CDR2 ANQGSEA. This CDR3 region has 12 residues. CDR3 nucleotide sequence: TGCAGCGTTGGACAGGAGGGAAACACCATATATTTT. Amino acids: CSVGQEGNTIYF.

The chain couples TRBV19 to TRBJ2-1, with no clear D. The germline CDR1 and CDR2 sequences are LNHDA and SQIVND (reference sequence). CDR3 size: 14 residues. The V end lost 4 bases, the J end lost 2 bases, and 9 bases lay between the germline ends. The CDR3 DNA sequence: TGTGCCAGTAGTAGAGAGTGGGCCTACAATGAGCAGTTCTTC. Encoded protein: CASSREWAYNEQFF.

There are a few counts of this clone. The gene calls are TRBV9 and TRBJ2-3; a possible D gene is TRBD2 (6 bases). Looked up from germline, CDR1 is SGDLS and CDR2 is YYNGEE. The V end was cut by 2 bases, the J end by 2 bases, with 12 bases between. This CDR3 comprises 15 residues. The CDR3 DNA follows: TGTGCCAGCAGCGTGACGGCGGGGCACACAGATACGCAGTATTTT. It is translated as CASSVTAGHTDTQYF.

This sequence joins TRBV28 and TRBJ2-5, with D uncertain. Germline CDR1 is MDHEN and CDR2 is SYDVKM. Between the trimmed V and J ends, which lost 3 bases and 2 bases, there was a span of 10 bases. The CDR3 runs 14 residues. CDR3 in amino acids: CASSFGPPQETQYF. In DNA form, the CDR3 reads TGTGCCAGCAGTTTCGGTCCGCCACAAGAGACCCAGTACTTC.

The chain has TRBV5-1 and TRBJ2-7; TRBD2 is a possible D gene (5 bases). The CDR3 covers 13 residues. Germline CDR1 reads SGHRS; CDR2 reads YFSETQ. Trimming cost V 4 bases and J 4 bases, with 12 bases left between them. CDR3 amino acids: CASSVIGRYEQYF. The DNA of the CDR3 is TGCGCCAGCAGCGTTATAGGGAGATACGAGCAGTACTTC.

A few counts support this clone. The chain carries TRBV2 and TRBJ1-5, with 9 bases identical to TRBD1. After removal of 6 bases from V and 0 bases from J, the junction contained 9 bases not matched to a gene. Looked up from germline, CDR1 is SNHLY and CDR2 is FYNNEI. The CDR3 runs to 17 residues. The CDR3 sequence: CASSQGQGGFSNQPQHF. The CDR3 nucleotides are TGTGCCAGCAGCCAGGGACAGGGCGGATTTAGCAATCAGCCCCAGCATTTT.

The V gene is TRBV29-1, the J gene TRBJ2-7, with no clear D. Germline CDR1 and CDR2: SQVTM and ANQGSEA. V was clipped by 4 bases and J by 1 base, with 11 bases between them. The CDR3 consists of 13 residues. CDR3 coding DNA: TGCAGCGTTGGAGGTGTGGTTTCCTACGAGCAGTACTTC. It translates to CSVGGVVSYEQYF.

The CDR3 loop is CASSFLPDYEKLFF. CDR3 nucleotides: TGTGCCAGCAGCTTCTTGCCGGACTATGAAAAACTGTTTTTT. This chain links TRBV7-9 with TRBJ1-4, with no clear D. The germline V gene has CDR1 SEHNR and CDR2 FQNEAQ (reference sequence). This CDR3 has 14 residues. Trimming removed 3 bases from V and 6 bases from J, with 11 bases in between.

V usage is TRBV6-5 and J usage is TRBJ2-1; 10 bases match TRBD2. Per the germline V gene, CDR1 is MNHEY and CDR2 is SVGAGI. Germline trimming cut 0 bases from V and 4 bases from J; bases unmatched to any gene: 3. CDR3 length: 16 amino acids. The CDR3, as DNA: TGTGCCAGCAGTTACTCCGGACTAGCGGATTACAATGAGCAGTTCTTC. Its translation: CASSYSGLADYNEQFF.

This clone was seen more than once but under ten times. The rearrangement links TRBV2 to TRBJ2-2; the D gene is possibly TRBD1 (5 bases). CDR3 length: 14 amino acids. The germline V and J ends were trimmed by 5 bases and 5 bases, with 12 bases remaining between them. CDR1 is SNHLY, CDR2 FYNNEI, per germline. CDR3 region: CASSSTATTGELFF. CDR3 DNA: TGTGCCAGCAGTTCGACAGCTACTACCGGGGAGCTGTTTTTT.

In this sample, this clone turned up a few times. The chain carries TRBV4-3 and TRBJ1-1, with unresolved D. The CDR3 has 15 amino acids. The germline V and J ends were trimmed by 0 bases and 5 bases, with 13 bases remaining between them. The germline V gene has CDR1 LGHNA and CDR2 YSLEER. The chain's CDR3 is CASSQETGIYTEAFF. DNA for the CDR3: TGCGCCAGCAGCCAAGAGACCGGGATTTATACTGAAGCTTTCTTT.

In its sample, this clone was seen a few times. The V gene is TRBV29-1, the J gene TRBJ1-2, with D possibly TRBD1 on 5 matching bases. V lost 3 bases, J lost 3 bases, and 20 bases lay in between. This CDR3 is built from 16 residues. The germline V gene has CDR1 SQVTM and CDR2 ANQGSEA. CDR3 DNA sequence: TGCAGCGTTGATATTGGGCGGCAGGGCAGTCACTATGGCTACACCTTC. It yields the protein CSVDIGRQGSHYGYTF.

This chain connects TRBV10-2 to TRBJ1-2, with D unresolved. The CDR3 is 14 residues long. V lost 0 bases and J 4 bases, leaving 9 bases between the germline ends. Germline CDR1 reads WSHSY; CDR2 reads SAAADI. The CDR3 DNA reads TGCGCCAGCAGTGAGTCGTATAGAATCTATGGCTACACCTTC. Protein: CASSESYRIYGYTF.

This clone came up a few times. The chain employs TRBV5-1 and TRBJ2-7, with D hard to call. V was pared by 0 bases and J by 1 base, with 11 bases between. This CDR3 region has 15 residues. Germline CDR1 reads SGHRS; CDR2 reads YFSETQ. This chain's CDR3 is CASSLGNRTSYEQYF. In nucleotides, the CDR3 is TGCGCCAGCAGCTTGGGGAATAGGACGTCCTACGAGCAGTACTTC.

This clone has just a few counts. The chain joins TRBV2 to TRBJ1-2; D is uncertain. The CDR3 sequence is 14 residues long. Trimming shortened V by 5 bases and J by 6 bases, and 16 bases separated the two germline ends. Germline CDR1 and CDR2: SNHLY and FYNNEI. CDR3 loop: CASSKDGGLDGYTF. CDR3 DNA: TGTGCCAGCAGTAAGGACGGCGGGTTAGATGGCTACACCTTC.

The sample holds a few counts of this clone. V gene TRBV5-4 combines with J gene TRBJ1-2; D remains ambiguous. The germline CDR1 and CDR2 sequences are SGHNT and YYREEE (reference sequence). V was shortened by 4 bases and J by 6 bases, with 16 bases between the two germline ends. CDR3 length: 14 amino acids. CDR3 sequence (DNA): TGTGCCAGCAGCCGCCCGAAGGGAGCCAATGGCTACACCTTC. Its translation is CASSRPKGANGYTF.